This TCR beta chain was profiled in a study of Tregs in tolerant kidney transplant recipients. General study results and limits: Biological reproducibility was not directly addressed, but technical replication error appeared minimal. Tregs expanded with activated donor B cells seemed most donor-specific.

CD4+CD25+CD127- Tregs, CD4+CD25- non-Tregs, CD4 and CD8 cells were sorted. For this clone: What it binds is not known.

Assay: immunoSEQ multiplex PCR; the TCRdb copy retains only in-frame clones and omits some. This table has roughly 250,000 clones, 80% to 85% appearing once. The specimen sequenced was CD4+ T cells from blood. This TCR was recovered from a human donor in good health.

The CDR3 loop is CASSLDLPVGYEQYF. CDR3 nucleotide sequence: TGTGCCAGCAGCTTAGATTTACCTGTTGGTTACGAGCAGTACTTC. The chain uses TRBV11-2 and TRBJ2-5; D uncertain. TRBJ2-7 explains the end of the DNA better; the J call may be wrong. Germline V gene sequence: CDR1 SGHAT, CDR2 FQNNGV. The CDR3 has 15 residues.